This record covers a single TCR beta chain. These data originate in a study of blood T cell repertoires in COVID-19. Study-wide context: In each case, the material was cDNA or gDNA derived from T cells, B-cell-depleted T cells, or PBMCs.

Adults between about 18 and 89 years of age took part from under 25 US areas. Resolution of symptoms, clearance, or two negative PCRs was present in recovered Cohort 3 donors. Trimming took 4 bases from V and 3 from J; bases not matched to a gene: 7. Germline values: CDR1 SGHRS, CDR2 YFSETQ. The CDR3 totals 15 residues. Libraries were prepared by immunoSEQ multiplex PCR; TCRdb keeps only in-frame clonotypes and omits some of them. The profile shows 200,000 to 250,000 clones, 70% to 85% of them singletons. The J gene is TRBJ1-1, the V gene TRBV5-1; 9 bases align to TRBD1. The sample was PBMCs or T cells enriched from blood (not recorded which). The receptor's source is a man aged 55 to 70 who had recovered from COVID-19. CDR3 amino acids: CASSPVTGGDTEAFF. The CDR3 nucleotides read TGCGCCAGCAGCCCAGTGACAGGGGGGGACACTGAAGCTTTCTTT.